The rows below give T cell receptor beta chains drawn from one sample of a study of response to subunit inactivated influenza vaccine. TCRdb independently ran MiXCR on the RT-PCR reads; one entry per CDR3 protein. The sample carries 200,000 to 250,000 distinct CDR3 sequences, more than 9% recorded once. Sample: non-naive T cells sorted from PBMCs, taken 14 to 15 days before vaccination. These receptors all stem from a man aged 45-65 years who received an inactivated influenza vaccine. Each CDR3 is given without its conserved first and last residue.

J	V	CDR3
TRBJ2-7	TRBV5-6	ASSSPGQTYEQY
TRBJ2-5	TRBV29-1	SVVRGQGETQY
TRBJ1-3	TRBV4-2	ASSQSTTGAGNTIY
TRBJ1-2	TRBV28	ASSLRGRVYGYT
TRBJ2-7	TRBV12-3/TRBV12-4	ASSPTSYEQY
TRBJ2-1	TRBV5-1	ASSPVGGLKNNEQF
TRBJ1-2	TRBV29-1	SVEGDAGYGYT
TRBJ2-5	TRBV9	ASSVGGNQETQY
TRBJ2-7	TRBV18	ASSPAAASYEQY
TRBJ2-5	TRBV10-3	AIMLVRSGGGQETQY
TRBJ1-2	TRBV3-1	ASSPFGRAREYGYT
TRBJ2-2	TRBV28	ASTPGLGANTGELF
TRBJ2-3	TRBV6-5	ASSSAGGLDTQY
TRBJ2-3	TRBV4-2	ASSQVLGSSTDTQY
TRBJ2-1	TRBV20-1	SARPGTLGDEQF
TRBJ2-3	TRBV4-3	ASSQDVQRGWDTQY
TRBJ2-1	TRBV10-2	ASSESGMTYNEQF
TRBJ2-7	TRBV11-2	ASSLSSGLAGVGESYEQY
TRBJ2-7	TRBV5-5	ASSLDPTGLKGYEQY
TRBJ1-4	TRBV10-3	AISDGGLSNEKLF
TRBJ2-3	TRBV15	ATSSHPTGGQY
TRBJ1-3	TRBV28	ASSLRTGGSSGNTIY
TRBJ1-1	TRBV3-1	ASRPRGGNTEAF
TRBJ2-1	TRBV20-1	SARVRGSLDEQF
TRBJ1-2	TRBV5-6	ASSLSHLGYGYT
TRBJ1-5	TRBV12-3/TRBV12-4	ASSPTGRNQPQH
TRBJ2-3	TRBV15	ATSRGLAGETDTQY
TRBJ2-1	TRBV28	ASSLFGGGPFGSYNEQF
TRBJ1-6	TRBV6-2/TRBV6-3	ASSYTGGNSPLH
TRBJ2-7	TRBV20-1	SASRLTSVGEQY
TRBJ2-7	TRBV5-1	ASAGLADSYEQY
TRBJ2-1	TRBV5-1	ASSGTGVREQF
TRBJ2-5	TRBV20-1	SAGAVQETQY
TRBJ2-3	TRBV6-1	ASSEPSGRLRRTDTQY
TRBJ2-5	TRBV4-2	ASSQALAGDRLY
TRBJ1-4	TRBV12-3/TRBV12-4	ASSLFGEEKLF
TRBJ2-7	TRBV4-3	ASSQNHPAYEQY
TRBJ2-7	TRBV20-1	SARGSSGRAGVHEQY
TRBJ2-1	TRBV4-2	ASSQNKGNEQF
TRBJ1-3	TRBV28	ASAADRDGNTIY
TRBJ2-7	TRBV20-1	SARNLASDYEQY
TRBJ2-7	TRBV29-1	SVGTGTSYEQY
TRBJ1-2	TRBV29-1	SVEDAPNRGGYT
TRBJ2-2	TRBV5-8	ASSYRDRGTGELF
TRBJ2-7	TRBV4-1	ASSQDGQGGDEQY
TRBJ2-1	TRBV3-1	ASGSWAAEQF
TRBJ1-2	TRBV27	ASSYGGAGSYYGYT
TRBJ1-1	TRBV28	ASSPRGKGRTEAF
TRBJ2-2	TRBV5-1	ASSSNVHTGELF
TRBJ2-7	TRBV6-1	ASSPSGGGFYEQY
TRBJ2-7	TRBV7-2	ASSEGLAGGQSYEQY
TRBJ2-5	TRBV6-2/TRBV6-3	ASSYLGLSTQETQY
TRBJ1-5	TRBV6-2/TRBV6-3	ASSRGTRPGNQPQH
TRBJ2-7	TRBV27	ASSLEAGTDEQY